A selection of T cell receptor beta chains follows, all from one sample in a study of T cells in Graves' hyperthyroidism and ophthalmopathy. One entry per CDR3 protein, called by TCRdb with MiXCR from the multiplex PCR reads. Of some 300,000 distinct CDR3 sequences in the sample, roughly 18% were seen once. The sample comprised blood. These receptors were taken from a man aged 45-65 years with Graves' ophthalmopathy. The CDR3 runs from the conserved cysteine through the conserved F or W. Each record gives: D gene, clone size, J gene, V gene, CDR3 DNA, CDR3 protein. D genes are given only for firm matches. For some rows the clone size is stated as once, few or many, or as a class when expanded; others skip it.

NA | many | TRBJ2-7 | TRBV20-1 | TGCAGTACCGCCCAGAGCTCCTACGAGCAGTACTTC | CSTAQSSYEQYF
TRBD2 | once | TRBJ2-7 | TRBV2 | TGTGCCAGCAGGGGGGGACTAGGCTCCTACGAGCAGTACTTC | CASRGGLGSYEQYF
NA | many | TRBJ2-5 | TRBV7-6 | TGTGCCAGCAGACCTCATATAAAATTGGGGCCCCAAGAGACCCAGTACTTC | CASRPHIKLGPQETQYF
NA | few | TRBJ2-7 | TRBV27 | TGTGCCAGCAGGTTGGGGGGCGAGCAGTACTTC | CASRLGGEQYF
TRBD2 | NA | TRBJ2-7 | TRBV18 | TGTGCCAGCTCACCAATTGGAGCGGGAACATCCTACGAGCAGTACTTC | CASSPIGAGTSYEQYF
NA | few | TRBJ2-7 | TRBV29-1 | TGCAGCGCCTCTAACTTGGGGTCCTACGAGCAGTACTTC | CSASNLGSYEQYF
NA | few | TRBJ2-7 | TRBV19 | TGTGCCAGTAGTATTGGTTCCGCAACCCCCTTCGAGCAGTACTTC | CASSIGSATPFEQYF
TRBD1 | NA | TRBJ2-5 | TRBV6-1 | TGTGCCAGCAGTAAGACAGGGAGTGGAGAGACCCAGCACTTC | CASSKTGSGETQHF
TRBD1 | many | TRBJ1-1 | TRBV11-2 | TGTGCCAGCAGCCAGGGGACAGGGGGGAACACTGAAGCTTTCTTT | CASSQGTGGNTEAFF
NA | many | TRBJ1-5 | TRBV28 | TGTGCCAGCAGAGAGGGGGGCAATCAGCCCCAGCATTTT | CASREGGNQPQHF
NA | many | TRBJ2-3 | TRBV3-1 | TGTGCCAGCAGCCAAGCAACACGAGATACGCAGTATTTT | CASSQATRDTQYF
TRBD1 | many | TRBJ2-5 | TRBV20-1 | TGCAGTGCTAGAGATGCCCGGACAGGGAATTGGGAGACCCAGTACTTC | CSARDARTGNWETQYF
TRBD2 | once | TRBJ2-7 | TRBV7-2 | TGTGCCAGCAGCTTGGGGGGGGAGAGTATATACGAGCAGTACTTC | CASSLGGESIYEQYF
NA | NA | TRBJ1-5 | TRBV12-3/TRBV12-4 | TGTGCCAGCATGTTGTGGGGCCACCCCTCTCTAAATCAGCCCCAGCATTTT | CASMLWGHPSLNQPQHF
TRBD1 | few | TRBJ1-1 | TRBV12-3/TRBV12-4 | TGTGCCAGCAGTTCCATAATTCGGGACAGGGGGCCGGGCACTGAAGCTTTCTTT | CASSSIIRDRGPGTEAFF
TRBD2 | few | TRBJ2-1 | TRBV28 | TGTGCCAGCAGCAAGAGCGGGAGAGAGCAGTTCTTC | CASSKSGREQFF
TRBD2 | few | TRBJ2-3 | TRBV20-1 | TGCAGTGCTAGAGATTATCTCCGACTAGCGGGAGAGGAAGATACGCAGTATTTT | CSARDYLRLAGEEDTQYF